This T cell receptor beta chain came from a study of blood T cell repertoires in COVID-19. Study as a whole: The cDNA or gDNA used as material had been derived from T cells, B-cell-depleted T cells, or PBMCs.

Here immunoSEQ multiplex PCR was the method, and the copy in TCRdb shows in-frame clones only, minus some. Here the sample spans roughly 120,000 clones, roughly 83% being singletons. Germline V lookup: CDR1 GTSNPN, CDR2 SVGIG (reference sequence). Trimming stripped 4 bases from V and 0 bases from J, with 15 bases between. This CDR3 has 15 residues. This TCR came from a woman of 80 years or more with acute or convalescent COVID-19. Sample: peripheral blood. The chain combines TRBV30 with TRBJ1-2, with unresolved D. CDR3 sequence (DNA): TGTGCCTGGAAGGAGAAATCTATCGCTAACTATGGCTACACCTTC. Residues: CAWKEKSIANYGYTF.